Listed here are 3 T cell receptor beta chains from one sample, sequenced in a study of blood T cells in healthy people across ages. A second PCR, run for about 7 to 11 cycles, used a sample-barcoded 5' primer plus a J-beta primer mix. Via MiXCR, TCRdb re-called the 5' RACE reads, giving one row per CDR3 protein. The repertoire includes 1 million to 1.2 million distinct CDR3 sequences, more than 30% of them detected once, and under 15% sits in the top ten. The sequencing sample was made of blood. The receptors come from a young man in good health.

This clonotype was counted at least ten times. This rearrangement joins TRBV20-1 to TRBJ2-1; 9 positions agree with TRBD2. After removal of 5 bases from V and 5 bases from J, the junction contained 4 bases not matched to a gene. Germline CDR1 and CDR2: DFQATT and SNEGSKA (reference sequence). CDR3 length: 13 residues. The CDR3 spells CSAPGGGDNEQFF. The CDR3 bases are TGCAGTGCTCCTGGCGGGGGGGACAATGAGCAGTTCTTC.

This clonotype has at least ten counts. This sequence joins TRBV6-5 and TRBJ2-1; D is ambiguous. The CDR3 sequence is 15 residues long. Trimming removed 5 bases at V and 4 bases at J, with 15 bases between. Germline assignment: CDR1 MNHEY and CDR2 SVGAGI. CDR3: CASSPTPRRYNEQFF. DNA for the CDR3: TGTGCCAGCAGTCCCACCCCGCGACGGTACAATGAGCAGTTCTTC.

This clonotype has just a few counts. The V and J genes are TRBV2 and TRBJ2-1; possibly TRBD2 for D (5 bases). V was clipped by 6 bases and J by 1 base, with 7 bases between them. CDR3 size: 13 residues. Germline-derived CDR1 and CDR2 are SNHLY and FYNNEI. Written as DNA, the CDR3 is TGTGCCAGCAGGGAGGAGTCCTACAATGAGCAGTTCTTC. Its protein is CASREESYNEQFF. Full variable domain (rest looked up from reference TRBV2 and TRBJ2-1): EPEVTQTPSHQVTQMGQEVILRCVPISNHLYFYWYRQILGQKVEFLVSFYNNEISEKSEIFDDQFSVERPDGSNFTLKIRSTKLEDSAMYFCASREESYNEQFFGPGTRLTVL.